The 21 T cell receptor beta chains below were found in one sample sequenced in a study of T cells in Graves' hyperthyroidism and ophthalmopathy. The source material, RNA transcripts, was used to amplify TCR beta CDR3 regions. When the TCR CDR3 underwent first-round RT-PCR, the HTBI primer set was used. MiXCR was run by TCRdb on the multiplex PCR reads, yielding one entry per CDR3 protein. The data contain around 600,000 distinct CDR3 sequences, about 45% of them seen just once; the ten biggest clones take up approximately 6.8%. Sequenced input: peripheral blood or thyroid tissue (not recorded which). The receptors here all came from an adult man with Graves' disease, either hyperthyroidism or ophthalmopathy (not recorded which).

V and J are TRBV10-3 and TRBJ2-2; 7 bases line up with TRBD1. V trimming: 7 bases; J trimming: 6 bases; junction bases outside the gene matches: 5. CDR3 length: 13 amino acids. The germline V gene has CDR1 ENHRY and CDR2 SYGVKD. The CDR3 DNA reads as TGTGCCATCACAGACAGGGCCGCCGGGGAGCTGTTTTTT. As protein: CAITDRAAGELFF.

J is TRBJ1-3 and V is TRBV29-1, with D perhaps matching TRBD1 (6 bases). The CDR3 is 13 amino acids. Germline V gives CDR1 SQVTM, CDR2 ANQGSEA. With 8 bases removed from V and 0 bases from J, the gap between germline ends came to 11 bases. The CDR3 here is CSPGTTSGNTIYF. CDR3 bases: TGCAGCCCAGGGACAACCTCTGGAAACACCATATATTTT.

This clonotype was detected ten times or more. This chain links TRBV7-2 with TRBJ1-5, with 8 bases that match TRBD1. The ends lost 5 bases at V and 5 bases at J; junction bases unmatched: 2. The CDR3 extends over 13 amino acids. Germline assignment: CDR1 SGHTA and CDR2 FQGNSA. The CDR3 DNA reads TGTGCCAGCAGCAACAGGGGGGATCAGCCCCAGCATTTT. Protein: CASSNRGDQPQHF.

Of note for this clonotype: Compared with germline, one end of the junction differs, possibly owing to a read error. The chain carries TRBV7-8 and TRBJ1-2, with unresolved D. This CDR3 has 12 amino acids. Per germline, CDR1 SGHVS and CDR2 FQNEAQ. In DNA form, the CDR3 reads TGTGCCAGCGAGAGGATTACCTATGGCAACACCTTC. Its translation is CASERITYGNTF.

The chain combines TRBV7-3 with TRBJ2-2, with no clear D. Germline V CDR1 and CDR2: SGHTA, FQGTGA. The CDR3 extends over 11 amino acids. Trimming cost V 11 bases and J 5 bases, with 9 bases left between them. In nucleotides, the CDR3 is TGTGCCTGGAGTGGGACCGGGGAGCTGTTTTTT. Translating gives CAWSGTGELFF.

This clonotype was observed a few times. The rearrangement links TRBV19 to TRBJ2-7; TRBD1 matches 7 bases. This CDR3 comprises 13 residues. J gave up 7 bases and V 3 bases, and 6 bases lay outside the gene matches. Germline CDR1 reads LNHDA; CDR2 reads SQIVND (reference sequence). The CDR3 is CASSINQGQEQYF. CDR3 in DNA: TGTGCCAGTAGTATTAACCAGGGACAGGAGCAGTACTTC.

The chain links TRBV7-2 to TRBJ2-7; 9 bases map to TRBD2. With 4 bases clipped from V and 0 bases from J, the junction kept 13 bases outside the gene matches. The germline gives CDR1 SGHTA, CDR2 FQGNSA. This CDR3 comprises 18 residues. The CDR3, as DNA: TGTGCCAGCAGCTCGCGGTGGCTAGCGGGGTTCGACTCCTACGAGCAGTACTTC. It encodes CASSSRWLAGFDSYEQYF.

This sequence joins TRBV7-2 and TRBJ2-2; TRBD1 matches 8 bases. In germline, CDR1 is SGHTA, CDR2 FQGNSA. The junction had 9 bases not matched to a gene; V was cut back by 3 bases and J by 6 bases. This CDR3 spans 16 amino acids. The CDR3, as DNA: TGTGCCAGCAGCTTGCTCGGACAGGGATCGTCCGGGGAGCTGTTTTTT. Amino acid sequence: CASSLLGQGSSGELFF.

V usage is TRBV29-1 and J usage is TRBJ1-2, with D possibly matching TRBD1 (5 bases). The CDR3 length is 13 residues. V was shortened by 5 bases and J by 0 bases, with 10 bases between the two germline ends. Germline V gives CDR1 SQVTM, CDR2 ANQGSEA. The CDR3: CSVQGRTNYGYTF. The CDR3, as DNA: TGCAGCGTTCAGGGACGGACTAACTATGGCTACACCTTC.

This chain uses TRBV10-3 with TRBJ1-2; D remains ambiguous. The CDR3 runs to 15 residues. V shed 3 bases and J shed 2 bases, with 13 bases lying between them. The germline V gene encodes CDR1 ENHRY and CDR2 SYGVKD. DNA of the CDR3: TGTGCCATCAGTGAACGGGAAACTGGAAACTATGGCTACACCTTC. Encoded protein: CAISERETGNYGYTF.

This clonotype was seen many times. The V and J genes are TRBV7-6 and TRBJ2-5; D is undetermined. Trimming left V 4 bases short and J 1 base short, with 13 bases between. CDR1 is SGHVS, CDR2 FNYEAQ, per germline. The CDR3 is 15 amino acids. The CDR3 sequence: CASSSRSGPQETQYF. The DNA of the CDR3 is TGTGCCAGCAGCTCCCGGTCCGGGCCCCAAGAGACCCAGTACTTC. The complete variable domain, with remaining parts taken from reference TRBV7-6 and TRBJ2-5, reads GAGVSQSPRYKVTKRGQDVALRCDPISGHVSLYWYRQALGQGPEFLTYFNYEAQQDKSGLPNDRFSAERPEGSISTLTIQRTEQRDSAMYRCASSSRSGPQETQYFGPGTRLLVL.

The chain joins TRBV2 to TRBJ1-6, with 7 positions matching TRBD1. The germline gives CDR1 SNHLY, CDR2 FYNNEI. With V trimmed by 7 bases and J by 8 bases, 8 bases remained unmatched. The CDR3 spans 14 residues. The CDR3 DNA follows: TGTGCCAGCACCAAGACAGGGATCGATTCACCCCTCCACTTT. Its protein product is CASTKTGIDSPLHF.

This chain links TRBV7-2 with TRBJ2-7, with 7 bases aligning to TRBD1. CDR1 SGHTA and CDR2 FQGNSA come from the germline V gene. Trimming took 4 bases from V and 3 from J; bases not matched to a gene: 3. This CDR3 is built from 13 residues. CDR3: CASSSAGGYEQYF. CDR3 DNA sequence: TGTGCCAGCAGCTCCGCAGGGGGCTACGAGCAGTACTTC.

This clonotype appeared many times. CDR3 loop: CSVCPPATQGETQYF. DNA for the CDR3: TGCAGTGTTTGTCCCCCAGCCACGCAGGGAGAGACCCAGTACTTC. The chain is built from TRBV20-1 and TRBJ2-5; possible D gene TRBD1, 5 bases. Deletions cut 7 bases from V and 4 bases from J, with 22 bases between. Germline loops: CDR1 DFQATT, CDR2 SNEGSKA (reference sequence). The CDR3 consists of 15 residues.

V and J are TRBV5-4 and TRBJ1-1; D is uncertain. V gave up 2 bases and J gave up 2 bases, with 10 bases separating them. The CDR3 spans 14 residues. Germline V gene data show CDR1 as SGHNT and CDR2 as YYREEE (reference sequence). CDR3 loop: CASSFPGINTEAFF. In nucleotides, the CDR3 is TGTGCCAGCAGCTTCCCGGGGATTAACACTGAAGCTTTCTTT. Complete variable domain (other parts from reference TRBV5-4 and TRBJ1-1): ETGVTQSPTHLIKTRGQQVTLRCSSQSGHNTVSWYQQALGQGPQFIFQYYREEENGRGNFPPRFSGLQFPNYSSELNVNALELDDSALYLCASSFPGINTEAFFGQGTRLTVV.

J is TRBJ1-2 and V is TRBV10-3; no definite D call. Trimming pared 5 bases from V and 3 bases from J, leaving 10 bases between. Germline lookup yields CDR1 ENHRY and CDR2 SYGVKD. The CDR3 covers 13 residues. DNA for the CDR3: TGTGCCATCAGTTACACCCAGCACTATGGCTACACCTTC. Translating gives CAISYTQHYGYTF.

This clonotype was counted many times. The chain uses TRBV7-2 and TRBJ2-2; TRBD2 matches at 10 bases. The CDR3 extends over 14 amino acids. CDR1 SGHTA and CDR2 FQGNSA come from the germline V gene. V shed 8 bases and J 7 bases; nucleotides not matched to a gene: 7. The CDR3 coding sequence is TGTGCCAGCCAACCGCTAGCGGGAGACGGGGAGCTGTTTTTT. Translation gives CASQPLAGDGELFF.

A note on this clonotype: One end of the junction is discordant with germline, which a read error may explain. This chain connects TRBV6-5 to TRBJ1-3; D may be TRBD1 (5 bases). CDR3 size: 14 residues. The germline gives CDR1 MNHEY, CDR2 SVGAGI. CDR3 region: CAISYGPRANTIYF. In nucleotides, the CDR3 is TGTGCCATCAGTTACGGTCCCAGGGCAAACACCATATATTTT.

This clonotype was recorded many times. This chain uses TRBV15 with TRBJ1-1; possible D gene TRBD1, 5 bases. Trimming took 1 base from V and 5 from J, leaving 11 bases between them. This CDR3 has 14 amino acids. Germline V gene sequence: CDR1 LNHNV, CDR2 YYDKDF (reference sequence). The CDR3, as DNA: TGTGCCACCAGCAGAGGGTTGGGGACGACTGAAGCTTTCTTT. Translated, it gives CATSRGLGTTEAFF.

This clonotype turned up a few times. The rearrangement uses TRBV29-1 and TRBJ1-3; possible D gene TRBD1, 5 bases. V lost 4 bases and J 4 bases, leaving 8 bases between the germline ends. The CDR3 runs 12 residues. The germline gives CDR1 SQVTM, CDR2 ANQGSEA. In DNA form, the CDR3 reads TGCAGCGTTGCAGGGCGAGGAAACACCATATATTTT. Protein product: CSVAGRGNTIYF. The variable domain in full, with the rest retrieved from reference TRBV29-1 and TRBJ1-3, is SAVISQKPSRDICQRGTSLTIQCQVDSQVTMMFWYRQQPGQSLTLIATANQGSEATYESGFVIDKFPISRPNLTFSTLTVSNMSPEDSSIYLCSVAGRGNTIYFGEGSWLTVV.

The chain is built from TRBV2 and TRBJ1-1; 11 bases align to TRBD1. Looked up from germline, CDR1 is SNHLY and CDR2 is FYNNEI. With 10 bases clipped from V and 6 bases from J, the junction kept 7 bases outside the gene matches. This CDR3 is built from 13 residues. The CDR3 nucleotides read TGTGCCAACGGACAGGGGGCGGGGTCTGAAGCTTTCTTT. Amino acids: CANGQGAGSEAFF.